This T cell receptor (beta chain) was profiled in a study of prognosis after radiotherapy for stage I lung cancer. The trim removed 5 bases at V and 8 bases at J, leaving 9 bases unmatched. The CDR3 covers 16 residues. The germline CDR1 and CDR2 sequences are MNHGY and SVAAGI. As regards this clonotype: The target antigen is unknown. A much larger clone is a single base away; this may be a read error.

Starting from genomic DNA, TCR beta CDR3 was amplified through two-round multiplex PCR. Gene-specific primers for each TRBV and TRBJ gene drove first-round PCR. TCRdb ran MiXCR on the multiplex PCR reads and lists one entry per CDR3 protein. The sample gives under 55,000 distinct CDR3 sequences, around a third of which show up once; about a tenth is in the top ten. Findings and limits, study-wide: Median unique TCR clones dropped from 10,088 to 6,861 after stereotactic body radiation therapy.

The sequencing used PBMCs, collected before or after stereotactic body radiation therapy (not recorded which). The TCR comes from a donor aged 50 or older with non-small cell lung cancer. This chain joins TRBV6-9 and TRBJ2-1; 13 nucleotides match TRBD2. The CDR3 loop reads CASSKSTSGRSHEQFF. The CDR3 nucleotides read TGTGCCAGCAGTAAATCGACTAGCGGGAGGTCCCATGAGCAGTTCTTC.